This T cell receptor beta chain was observed in a study of cytomegalovirus exposure and HLA in healthy donors. PCR involved 60 Vbeta and 13 Jbeta primers. Here immunoSEQ multiplex PCR was the method, and the copy in TCRdb shows in-frame clones only, minus some. This repertoire shows a few hundred thousand clones, 80% to 95% found once; its top ten account for approximately 1.5%. Germline-derived CDR1 and CDR2 are SGHDN and FVKESK. The CDR3 extends over 16 amino acids. J gave up 6 bases and V 1 base, and 4 bases lay outside the gene matches. The V gene is TRBV14, the J gene TRBJ2-1; 12 bases align to TRBD2. Sequencing was performed on PBMCs. This clonotype was sampled from a girl aged 2 to 10 in good health and CMV-seronegative. CDR3 bases: TGTGCCAGCAGCCAAGCTAGCGGGAGGGTCGGCAATGAGCAGTTCTTC. This codes for CASSQASGRVGNEQFF.